The 26 T cell receptor beta chains presented below share a single source sample, sequenced in a study of shared clonotypes between healthy human individuals (TCRdb year 2020). Receptor amplification or capture employed the immunoSEQ multiplex PCR assay. In its TCRdb copy, this immuneACCESS table keeps in-frame sequences only and misses some clones. Where compared with another copy, unresolved V genes explain less than half of these, and the others have no known cause. The sample table shows 2 million to 2.5 million clones, and just over 90% are seen once. Of the sample, around 0.4% falls within the top ten clones. Sample: naive CD4+ T cells from PBMCs. Explained via the paper, the cell subset or site label denotes: CD45RA+ positively selected. These receptor sequences come from a young man in good health. Some clones in this sample may be carry-over from other donors' samples.

This clone was seen just once. This chain uses TRBV7-9 with TRBJ1-1; TRBD1 is a possible D gene (6 bases). CDR3 length equals 15 residues. V was cut by 1 base and J by 2 bases, with 11 bases left in between. Per germline, CDR1 SEHNR and CDR2 FQNEAQ (reference sequence). The CDR3 loop is CASSLGQEINTEAFF. The DNA of the CDR3 is TGTGCCAGCAGCTTAGGACAGGAAATCAACACTGAAGCTTTCTTT.

The V and J genes are TRBV7-2 and TRBJ1-2; TRBD1 might be the D (5 bases). Trimming stripped 5 bases from V and 4 bases from J, with 17 bases between. The CDR3 runs to 15 residues. Per the germline V gene, CDR1 is SGHTA and CDR2 is FQGNSA. This chain's CDR3 is CASSLPRGGAYGYTF. For the CDR3, the DNA is TGTGCCAGCAGCCTCCCGAGGGGAGGGGCCTATGGCTACACCTTC.

The CDR3 spells CASSPYGQPQHF. The CDR3 DNA sequence: TGTGCCAGCAGCCCCTATGGTCAGCCCCAGCATTTT. This chain joins TRBV7-2 and TRBJ1-5, with D hard to call. V gave up 5 bases and J gave up 6 bases, with 8 bases separating them. The CDR3 covers 12 residues. The V gene's germline CDR1 is SGHTA and CDR2 FQGNSA.

Concerning this clone itself: Compared with germline, one end of the junction differs, possibly owing to a read error. The rearrangement joins TRBV4-1 to TRBJ2-4; 7 bases match TRBD2. The germline CDR1 and CDR2 sequences are MGHRA and YSYEKL. The CDR3 consists of 13 residues. Here the CDR3 reads CASSQERELPPNF. CDR3 in DNA: TGCGCCAGCAGCCAAGAGCGGGAGTTACCCCCAAACTTC.

A few counts support this clone. V is TRBV4-2 and J is TRBJ1-5; the D is unclear. Looked up from germline, CDR1 is LGHNA and CDR2 is YNFKEQ. The CDR3 is made up of 17 amino acids. Trimming cost V 2 bases and J 0 bases, with 14 bases left between them. DNA for the CDR3: TGTGCCAGCAGCCAAAAGGCAATAGGCTATAGCAATCAGCCCCAGCATTTT. As protein: CASSQKAIGYSNQPQHF.

The rearrangement links TRBV7-6 to TRBJ1-4; no definite D call. CDR1 and CDR2 from the germline V gene are SGHVS and FNYEAQ. The ends were cut back, 1 base at V and 6 bases at J, with 9 bases in the middle. The CDR3 loop spans 14 amino acids. The CDR3 DNA reads TGTGCCAGCAGCTTAGGGCCAGCTTATGAAAAACTGTTTTTT. It encodes CASSLGPAYEKLFF.

This chain links TRBV6-5 with TRBJ2-3; tentative D call: TRBD2 (5 bases). V shed 6 bases and J shed 3 bases, with 16 bases lying between them. Germline V gene data show CDR1 as MNHEY and CDR2 as SVGAGI. CDR3 length: 15 residues. The CDR3 DNA reads TGTGCCAGCAGAAAACGAACACGGGGAACAGATACGCAGTATTTT. Residues: CASRKRTRGTDTQYF.

This chain connects TRBV5-6 to TRBJ2-7; the match to TRBD2 covers 9 bases. The trim removed 1 base at V and 2 bases at J, leaving 10 bases unmatched. Germline-derived CDR1 and CDR2 are SGHDT and YYEEEE. The CDR3 length is 17 residues. This CDR3 reads CASSLISAGGSPYEQYF. DNA of the CDR3: TGTGCCAGCAGCTTGATTTCGGCGGGAGGGTCCCCCTACGAGCAGTACTTC.

To note about this clone: Different DNA sequences within this sample yield the same CDR3. This chain connects TRBV27 to TRBJ1-1, with D possibly being TRBD1 (5 bases). The ends were cut back, 2 bases at V and 4 bases at J, with 11 bases in the middle. The CDR3 spans 14 residues. Germline V gene sequence: CDR1 MNHEY, CDR2 SMNVEV (reference sequence). As DNA, the CDR3 is TGTGCCAGCAGTTTAGCCGGGGGAGGCACTGAAGCTTTCTTT. Its protein product is CASSLAGGGTEAFF.

The sample holds one count of this clone. This chain joins TRBV5-1 and TRBJ2-5, with 11 bases that match TRBD2. CDR3 length equals 18 residues. V gave up 3 bases and J gave up 1 base; unmatched junction bases: 11. Per germline, CDR1 SGHRS and CDR2 YFSETQ. CDR3 region: CASSSIKTSGILQETQYF. CDR3 DNA: TGCGCCAGCAGCTCCATTAAGACTAGCGGGATACTCCAAGAGACCCAGTACTTC.

This chain connects TRBV9 to TRBJ2-7, with 7 bases identical to TRBD1. This CDR3 region has 15 residues. The J segment lost 2 bases and the V segment lost 4 bases, leaving 9 bases of the junction unmatched. CDR1 and CDR2 from the germline V gene are SGDLS and YYNGEE. The CDR3 nucleotides are TGTGCCAGCAGCCCCAGTTCAGGGGGAACCTACGAGCAGTACTTC. This sequence encodes CASSPSSGGTYEQYF.

The chain couples TRBV25-1 to TRBJ1-4, with 9 bases lining up with TRBD1. Germline V lookup: CDR1 MGHDK, CDR2 SYGVNS. The J segment lost 4 bases and the V segment lost 8 bases, leaving 8 bases of the junction unmatched. CDR3 size: 15 residues. The CDR3 region is CASRFGQGFNEKLFF. The CDR3 region has the DNA TGTGCCAGCCGTTTCGGACAGGGGTTTAATGAAAAACTGTTTTTT.

CDR3 nucleotide sequence: TGTGCCAGCTCAACTCAGACTAGCATAGATGAGCAGTTCTTC. It encodes CASSTQTSIDEQFF. The V call is TRBV18, the J call TRBJ2-1; 7 positions match TRBD2. CDR3 length: 14 residues. With 5 bases clipped from V and 8 bases from J, the junction kept 9 bases outside the gene matches. CDR1 and CDR2 from the germline V gene are KGHSH and LQKENI.

V and J are TRBV10-3 and TRBJ2-7; 11 positions agree with TRBD2. There are 14 residues in the CDR3. Looked up from germline, CDR1 is ENHRY and CDR2 is SYGVKD. Losses at the gene ends were 6 bases for V and 4 bases for J; bases not matched to a gene: 5. CDR3 sequence reads: CAIRTGTSGYEQYF. CDR3 coding DNA: TGTGCCATCAGGACCGGGACTAGCGGATACGAGCAGTACTTC.

This chain uses TRBV25-1 with TRBJ2-5; TRBD1 is a possible D gene (5 bases). Germline loops: CDR1 MGHDK, CDR2 SYGVNS. CDR3 size: 15 residues. V gave up 3 bases and J gave up 1 base, with 12 bases separating them. In DNA, the CDR3 is TGTGCCAGCAGTGACCCTCGGACAAGCCAAGAGACCCAGTACTTC. Translation gives CASSDPRTSQETQYF.

The chain employs TRBV27 and TRBJ1-4, with D perhaps TRBD1 (5 bases). Germline assignment: CDR1 MNHEY and CDR2 SMNVEV (reference sequence). V was pared by 7 bases and J by 8 bases, with 17 bases between. The CDR3 is 14 amino acids. The CDR3 region has the DNA TGTGCCAGCAACCAAGACAGTCTTAGGGAAAAACTGTTTTTT. Amino acid sequence: CASNQDSLREKLFF.

V is TRBV2 and J is TRBJ2-2; 7 nucleotides agree with TRBD1. J lost 0 bases, V lost 6 bases, and 7 bases had no gene match. This CDR3 is built from 16 residues. Germline CDR1 and CDR2: SNHLY and FYNNEI. For the CDR3, the DNA is TGTGCCAGCAGCATTACCGGGACAGCGAACACCGGGGAGCTGTTTTTT. As protein: CASSITGTANTGELFF.

The CDR3 bases are TGCGCCAGCAGCTTTGCCGGGACTAGCGGGCGAGAACGTTACTTC. Residues: CASSFAGTSGRERYF. The chain links TRBV5-1 to TRBJ2-7; TRBD2 matches at 12 bases. CDR1 is SGHRS and CDR2 is YFSETQ in the germline V gene. The junction had 13 bases not matched to a gene; V was cut back by 2 bases and J by 13 bases. This CDR3 is built from 15 residues.

V and J are TRBV9 and TRBJ2-7, with 7 nucleotides matching TRBD1. Germline loops: CDR1 SGDLS, CDR2 YYNGEE. The CDR3 has 12 residues. J was trimmed by 2 bases and V by 10 bases; bases with no gene match: 6. The CDR3 protein is CASGTDPYEQYF. CDR3 bases: TGTGCCTCCGGGACAGATCCCTACGAGCAGTACTTC.

The chain joins TRBV28 to TRBJ1-5; TRBD1 aligns across 7 bases. There are 16 residues in the CDR3. CDR1 and CDR2 from the germline V gene are MDHEN and SYDVKM. The V segment lost 5 bases and the J segment 7 bases; nucleotides outside the gene matches: 14. CDR3 in amino acids: CASSRQGGAGGQPQHF. The CDR3 nucleotides read TGTGCCAGCAGTCGTCAGGGGGGCGCCGGGGGACAGCCCCAGCATTTT.

The chain joins TRBV11-2 to TRBJ2-2; 9 bases agree with TRBD2. This CDR3 is built from 16 residues. J was trimmed by 1 base and V by 3 bases; bases with no gene match: 3. The germline gives CDR1 SGHAT, CDR2 FQNNGV. The CDR3 region is CASSFLAGRNTGELFF. CDR3 DNA: TGTGCCAGCAGCTTCCTAGCGGGAAGGAACACCGGGGAGCTGTTTTTT.

This clone has a single count. The genes are TRBV6-1 and TRBJ2-5; D possibly matches TRBD1 or TRBD2 (5 bases each). V was pared by 7 bases and J by 5 bases, with 14 bases between. The CDR3 extends over 13 amino acids. Germline V gene data show CDR1 as MNHNS and CDR2 as SASEGT. The CDR3 DNA is TGTGCCAGCACTGCGAGGGGTCCCGAGACCCAGTACTTC. Protein sequence: CASTARGPETQYF.

This clone was recorded only once. The J gene is TRBJ2-5, the V gene TRBV2; tentatively, D is TRBD1 (5 bases). This CDR3 has 12 amino acids. Trimming pared 5 bases from V and 5 bases from J, leaving 9 bases between. Germline CDR1 and CDR2: SNHLY and FYNNEI. CDR3 residues: CASSSHRETQYF. The CDR3 nucleotides read TGTGCCAGCAGTTCTCACAGGGAGACCCAGTACTTC.

The J gene is TRBJ1-2, the V gene TRBV29-1; D is undetermined. Germline CDR1 SQVTM, CDR2 ANQGSEA. Trimming pared 4 bases from V and 2 bases from J, leaving 17 bases between. CDR3 length: 15 residues. The CDR3 DNA reads as TGCAGCGTTGCTGCCCTTTTGACGGACAACTATGGCTACACCTTC. Amino acid sequence: CSVAALLTDNYGYTF.

V gene TRBV18 combines with J gene TRBJ2-3; D is perhaps TRBD2 (6 bases). Germline V CDR1 and CDR2: KGHSH, LQKENI. The V end was cut by 6 bases, the J end by 2 bases, with 18 bases between. The CDR3 spans 16 residues. DNA for the CDR3: TGTGCCAGCTCTGCCGGGACTCGACGCATCACAGATACGCAGTATTTT. This sequence encodes CASSAGTRRITDTQYF.

The V and J genes are TRBV2 and TRBJ2-7; D unclear. The CDR3 is 12 residues long. CDR1 and CDR2 (germline): SNHLY, FYNNEI. V gave up 6 bases and J gave up 6 bases, with 12 bases separating them. The CDR3 DNA reads as TGTGCCAGCAGGGGCATCCTCGGCGAGCAGTACTTC. It codes for CASRGILGEQYF.